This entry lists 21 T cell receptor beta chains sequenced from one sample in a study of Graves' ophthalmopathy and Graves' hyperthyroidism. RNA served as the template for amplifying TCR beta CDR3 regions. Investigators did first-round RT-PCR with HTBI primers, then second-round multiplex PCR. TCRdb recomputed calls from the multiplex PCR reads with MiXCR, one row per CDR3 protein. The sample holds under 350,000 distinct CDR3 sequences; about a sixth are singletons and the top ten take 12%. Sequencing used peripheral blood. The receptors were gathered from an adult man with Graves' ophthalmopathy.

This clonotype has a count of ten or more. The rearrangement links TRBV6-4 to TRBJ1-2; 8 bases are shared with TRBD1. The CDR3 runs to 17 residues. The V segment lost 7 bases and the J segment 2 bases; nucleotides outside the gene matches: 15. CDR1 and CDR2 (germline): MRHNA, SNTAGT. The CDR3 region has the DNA TGTGCCAGCACGGCCGCCGGGACAGGCGATTACAACTATGGCTACACCTTC. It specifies CASTAAGTGDYNYGYTF.

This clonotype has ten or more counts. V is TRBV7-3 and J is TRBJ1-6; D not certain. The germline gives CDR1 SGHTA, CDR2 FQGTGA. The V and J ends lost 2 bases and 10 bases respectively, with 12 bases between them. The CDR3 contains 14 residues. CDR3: CASSLLGGSSPLHF. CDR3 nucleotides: TGTGCCAGCAGCTTACTCGGTGGAAGCTCACCCCTCCACTTT.

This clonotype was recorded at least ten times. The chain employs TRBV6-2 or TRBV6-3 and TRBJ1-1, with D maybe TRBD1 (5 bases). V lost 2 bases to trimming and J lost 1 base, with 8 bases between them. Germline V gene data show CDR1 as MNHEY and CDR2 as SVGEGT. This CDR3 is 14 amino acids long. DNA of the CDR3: TGTGCCAGCAGTTACATAACAGGGAACACTGAAGCTTTCTTT. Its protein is CASSYITGNTEAFF.

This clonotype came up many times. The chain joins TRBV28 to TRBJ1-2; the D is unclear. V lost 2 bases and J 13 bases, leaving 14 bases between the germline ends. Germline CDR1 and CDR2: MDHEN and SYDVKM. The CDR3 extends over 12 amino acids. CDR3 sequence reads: CASSLTGHPTTF. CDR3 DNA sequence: TGTGCCAGCAGTTTAACCGGCCATCCCACCACCTTC.

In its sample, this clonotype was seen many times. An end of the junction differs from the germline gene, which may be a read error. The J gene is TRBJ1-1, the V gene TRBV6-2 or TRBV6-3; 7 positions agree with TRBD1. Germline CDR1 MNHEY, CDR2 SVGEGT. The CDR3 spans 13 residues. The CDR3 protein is CASTPTGNPEAFF. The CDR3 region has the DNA TGTGCCAGCACCCCGACAGGGAACCCTGAAGCTTTCTTT.

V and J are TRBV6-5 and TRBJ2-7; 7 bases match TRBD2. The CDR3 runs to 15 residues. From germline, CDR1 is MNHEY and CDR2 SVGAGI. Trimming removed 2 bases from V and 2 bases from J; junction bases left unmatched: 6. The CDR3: CASSYELADTYEQYF. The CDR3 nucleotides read TGTGCCAGCAGTTACGAGCTAGCGGATACCTACGAGCAGTACTTC.

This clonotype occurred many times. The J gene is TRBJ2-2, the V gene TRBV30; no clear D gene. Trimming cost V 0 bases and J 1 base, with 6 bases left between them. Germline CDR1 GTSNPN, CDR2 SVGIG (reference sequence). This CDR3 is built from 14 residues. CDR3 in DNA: TGTGCCTGGAGTGTACGGCTGAACACCGGGGAGCTGTTTTTT. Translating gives CAWSVRLNTGELFF.

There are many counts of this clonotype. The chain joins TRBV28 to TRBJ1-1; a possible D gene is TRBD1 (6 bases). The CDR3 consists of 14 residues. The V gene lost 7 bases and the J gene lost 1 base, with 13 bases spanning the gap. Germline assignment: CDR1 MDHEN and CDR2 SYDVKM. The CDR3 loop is CASTPGQQNTEAFF. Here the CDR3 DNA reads TGTGCCAGCACCCCAGGACAGCAGAACACTGAAGCTTTCTTT.

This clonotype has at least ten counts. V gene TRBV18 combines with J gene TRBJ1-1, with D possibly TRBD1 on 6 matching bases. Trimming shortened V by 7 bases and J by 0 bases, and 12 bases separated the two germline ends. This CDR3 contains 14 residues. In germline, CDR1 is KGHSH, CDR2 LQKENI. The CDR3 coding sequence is TGTGCCAGCTTGGCGGACAGAATGAACACTGAAGCTTTCTTT. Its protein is CASLADRMNTEAFF.

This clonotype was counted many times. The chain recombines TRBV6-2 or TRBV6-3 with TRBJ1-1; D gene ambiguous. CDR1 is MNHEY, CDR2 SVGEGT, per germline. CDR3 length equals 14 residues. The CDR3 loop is CATRDGRLNTEAFF. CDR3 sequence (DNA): TGTGCGACCCGAGACGGCAGACTGAACACTGAAGCTTTCTTT.

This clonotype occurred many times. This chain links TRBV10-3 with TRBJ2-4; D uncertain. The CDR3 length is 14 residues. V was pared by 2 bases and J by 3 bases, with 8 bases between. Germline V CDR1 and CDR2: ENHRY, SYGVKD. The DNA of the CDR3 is TGTGCCATCAGTGAGAAAGGAAACAAAAACATTCAGTACTTC. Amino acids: CAISEKGNKNIQYF.

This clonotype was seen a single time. CDR3 sequence: CASSYSGTLNTEAFF. In DNA, the CDR3 is TGTGCCAGCAGTTACTCCGGAACCCTAAACACTGAAGCTTTCTTT. This chain connects TRBV6-5 to TRBJ1-1; D is unclear. The CDR3 has 15 residues. Germline CDR1 and CDR2: MNHEY and SVGAGI. Trimming removed 0 bases from V and 2 bases from J, with 10 bases in between.

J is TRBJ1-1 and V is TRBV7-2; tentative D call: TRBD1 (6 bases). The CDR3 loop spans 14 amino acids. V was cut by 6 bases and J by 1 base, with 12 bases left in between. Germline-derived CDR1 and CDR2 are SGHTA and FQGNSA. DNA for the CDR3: TGTGCCAGCAGAGCATGGGACAAGAACACTGAAGCTTTCTTT. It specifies CASRAWDKNTEAFF.

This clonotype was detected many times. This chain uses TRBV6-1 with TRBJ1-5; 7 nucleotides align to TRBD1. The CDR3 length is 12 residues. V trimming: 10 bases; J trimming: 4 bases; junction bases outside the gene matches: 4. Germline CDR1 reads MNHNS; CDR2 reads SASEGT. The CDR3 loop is CATGDRNQPQHF. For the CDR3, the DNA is TGTGCCACCGGGGACAGAAATCAGCCCCAGCATTTT.

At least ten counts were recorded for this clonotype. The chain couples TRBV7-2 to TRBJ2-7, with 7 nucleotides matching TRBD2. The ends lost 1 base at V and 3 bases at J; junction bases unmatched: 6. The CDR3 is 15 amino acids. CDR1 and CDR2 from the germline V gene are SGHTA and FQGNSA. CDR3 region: CASSLGGGTIYEQYF. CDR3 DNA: TGTGCCAGCAGCTTAGGGGGGGGAACCATCTACGAGCAGTACTTC. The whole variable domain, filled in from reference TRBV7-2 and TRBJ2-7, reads GAGVSQSPSNKVTEKGKDVELRCDPISGHTALYWYRQSLGQGLEFLIYFQGNSAPDKSGLPSDRFSAERTGGSVSTLTIQRTQQEDSAVYLCASSLGGGTIYEQYFGPGTRLTVT.

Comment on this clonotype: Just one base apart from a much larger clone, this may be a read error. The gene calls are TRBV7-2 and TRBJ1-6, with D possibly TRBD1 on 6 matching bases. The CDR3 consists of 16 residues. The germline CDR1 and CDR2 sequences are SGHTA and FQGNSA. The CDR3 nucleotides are TGTGCCAGCAGCGCTACAGGGCCCGAATATAATTCATCCCTCCACTTT. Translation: CASSATGPEYNSSLHF.

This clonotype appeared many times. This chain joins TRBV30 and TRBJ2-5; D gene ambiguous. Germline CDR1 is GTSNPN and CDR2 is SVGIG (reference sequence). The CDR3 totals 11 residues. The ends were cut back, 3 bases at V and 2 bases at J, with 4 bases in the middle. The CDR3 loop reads CAWRDQETQYF. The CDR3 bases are TGTGCCTGGAGGGATCAAGAGACCCAGTACTTC.

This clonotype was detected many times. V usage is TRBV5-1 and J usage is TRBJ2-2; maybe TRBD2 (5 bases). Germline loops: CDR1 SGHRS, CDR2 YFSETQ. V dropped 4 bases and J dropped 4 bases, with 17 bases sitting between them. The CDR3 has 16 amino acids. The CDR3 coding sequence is TGCGCCAGCAGCCGTGGAGGTAGCGAAGGCACCGGGGAGCTGTTTTTT. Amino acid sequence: CASSRGGSEGTGELFF. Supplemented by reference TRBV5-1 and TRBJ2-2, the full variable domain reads KAGVTQTPRYLIKTRGQQVTLSCSPISGHRSVSWYQQTPGQGLQFLFEYFSETQRNKGNFPGRFSGRQFSNSRSEMNVSTLELGDSALYLCASSRGGSEGTGELFFGEGSRLTVL.

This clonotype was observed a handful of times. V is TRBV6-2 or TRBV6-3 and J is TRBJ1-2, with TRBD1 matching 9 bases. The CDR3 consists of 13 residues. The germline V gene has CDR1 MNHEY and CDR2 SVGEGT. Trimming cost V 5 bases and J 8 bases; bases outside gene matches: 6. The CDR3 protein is CASSQQGARGYTF. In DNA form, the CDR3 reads TGTGCCAGCAGTCAACAGGGGGCTCGAGGCTACACCTTC.

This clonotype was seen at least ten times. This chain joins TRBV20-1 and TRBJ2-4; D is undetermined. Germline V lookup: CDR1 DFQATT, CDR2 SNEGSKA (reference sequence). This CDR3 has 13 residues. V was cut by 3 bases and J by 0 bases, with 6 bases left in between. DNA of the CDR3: TGCAGTGCTAGCGGGCCAGCCAAAAACATTCAGTACTTC. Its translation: CSASGPAKNIQYF.

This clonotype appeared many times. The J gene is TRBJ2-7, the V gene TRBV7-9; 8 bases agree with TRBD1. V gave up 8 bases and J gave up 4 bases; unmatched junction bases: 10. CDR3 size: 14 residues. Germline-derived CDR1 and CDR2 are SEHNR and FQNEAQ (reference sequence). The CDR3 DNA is TGTGCCAGCGGTTGGGGGACAGGTACTTACGAGCAGTACTTC. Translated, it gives CASGWGTGTYEQYF. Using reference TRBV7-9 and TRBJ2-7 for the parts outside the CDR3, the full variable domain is DTGVSQNPRHKITKRGQNVTFRCDPISEHNRLYWYRQTLGQGPEFLTYFQNEAQLEKSRLLSDRFSAERPKGSFSTLEIQRTEQGDSAMYLCASGWGTGTYEQYFGPGTRLTVT.